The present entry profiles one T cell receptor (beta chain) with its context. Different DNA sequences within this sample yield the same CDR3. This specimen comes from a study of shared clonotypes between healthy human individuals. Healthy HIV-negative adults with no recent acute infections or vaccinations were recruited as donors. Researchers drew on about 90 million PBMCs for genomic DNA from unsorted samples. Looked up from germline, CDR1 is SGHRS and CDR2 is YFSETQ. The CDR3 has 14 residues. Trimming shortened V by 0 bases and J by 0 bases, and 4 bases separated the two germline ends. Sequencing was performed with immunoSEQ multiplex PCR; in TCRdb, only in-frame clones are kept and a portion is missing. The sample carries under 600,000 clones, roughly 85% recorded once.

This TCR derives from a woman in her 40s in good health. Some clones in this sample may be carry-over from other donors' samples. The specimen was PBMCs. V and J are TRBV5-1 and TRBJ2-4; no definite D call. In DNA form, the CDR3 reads TGCGCCAGCAGCTTGGGGGGAGCCAAAAACATTCAGTACTTC. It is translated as CASSLGGAKNIQYF. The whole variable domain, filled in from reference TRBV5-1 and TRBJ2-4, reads KAGVTQTPRYLIKTRGQQVTLSCSPISGHRSVSWYQQTPGQGLQFLFEYFSETQRNKGNFPGRFSGRQFSNSRSEMNVSTLELGDSALYLCASSLGGAKNIQYFGAGTRLSVL.